This is a list of T cell receptor beta chains from one sample in a study of T cells in Graves' hyperthyroidism and ophthalmopathy. TCRdb independently ran MiXCR on the multiplex PCR reads; one entry per CDR3 protein. Altogether 600,000 or so distinct CDR3 sequences are present, roughly 50% being singletons, with the ten largest covering 8.2%. Sequenced sample: peripheral blood or thyroid tissue (not recorded which). The receptors stem from a woman aged 18-29 years with Graves' hyperthyroidism. The CDR3 runs from the conserved cysteine through the conserved F or W. The order of the fields is J gene, clone size, D gene, V gene, CDR3 protein, CDR3 DNA. A D gene is named only where the DNA matches it firmly. The size entry is marked missing in some rows and otherwise reads once, few, many or a size class.

>TRBJ1-2|-|TRBD1|TRBV10-1
CASIRQGAYGYTF
TGCGCCAGCATTCGACAGGGCGCCTATGGCTACACCTTC
>TRBJ1-5|-|-|TRBV24-1
CASSHRRASNQPQHF
TGTGCCAGCAGTCACAGGAGGGCCAGCAATCAGCCCCAGCATTTT
>TRBJ1-2|-|-|TRBV2
CASSGLRGKNYGYTF
TGTGCCAGCAGTGGTCTAAGGGGCAAGAACTATGGCTACACCTTC
>TRBJ2-7|-|-|TRBV29-1
CSVEDPNRAHSPGEQYF
TGCAGCGTTGAAGATCCCAACAGGGCTCATTCCCCAGGCGAGCAGTACTTC
>TRBJ2-2|many|-|TRBV7-3
CASSPSDTGELFF
TGTGCCAGCAGTCCTAGCGACACCGGGGAGCTGTTTTTT
>TRBJ2-7|-|TRBD1|TRBV25-1
CARDFRQGSPYEQYF
TGTGCTAGAGATTTCCGACAGGGATCACCCTACGAGCAGTACTTC
>TRBJ2-7|-|-|TRBV6-1
CASMGRDSSYEQYF
TGTGCCAGCATGGGGAGGGACAGCTCCTACGAGCAGTACTTC
>TRBJ1-5|-|TRBD1|TRBV7-9
CASGGQGNQPQHF
TGTGCCAGCGGAGGACAGGGGAATCAGCCCCAGCATTTT
>TRBJ1-1|few|TRBD1|TRBV7-9
CASSLEAGGPLNTEAFF
TGTGCCAGCAGCTTAGAAGCAGGGGGGCCCTTGAACACTGAAGCTTTCTTT
>TRBJ1-2|once|TRBD1|TRBV24-1
CATSDSRGQGTNYGYTF
TGTGCCACCAGTGATTCGCGAGGACAGGGGACTAACTATGGCTACACCTTC
>TRBJ1-1|many|-|TRBV7-8
CASTWGRGQAFF
TGTGCCAGCACCTGGGGCAGGGGACAAGCTTTCTTT
>TRBJ2-7|many|TRBD2|TRBV4-2
CASSQAGGSGEQYF
TGTGCCAGCAGCCAAGCGGGCGGGAGCGGCGAGCAGTACTTC
>TRBJ2-2|-|TRBD2|TRBV7-2
CASSQAIAGGRGGELFF
TGCGCCAGCAGCCAAGCGATAGCGGGAGGCCGGGGCGGGGAGCTGTTTTTT
>TRBJ1-2|-|TRBD1|TRBV12-3/TRBV12-4
CASGQGAYRYGYTF
TGTGCCAGCGGACAGGGGGCTTATCGCTATGGCTACACCTTC
>TRBJ1-6|-|-|TRBV2
CASSEGGGGSGSPLHF
TGTGCCAGCAGTGAGGGGGGTGGCGGGAGCGGTTCACCCCTCCACTTT
>TRBJ2-5|many|-|TRBV7-9
CACGGDRGMTQYF
TGTGCCTGCGGGGGGGACAGGGGCATGACCCAGTACTTC
>TRBJ2-5|few|TRBD1|TRBV20-1
CSAGTGGSETQYF
TGCAGTGCTGGGACAGGGGGTAGCGAGACCCAGTACTTC
>TRBJ1-1|few|TRBD1|TRBV5-1
CASSLQGARRAFF
TGCGCCAGCAGCTTACAGGGGGCCCGTCGGGCTTTCTTT
>TRBJ1-1|-|-|TRBV29-1
CSVVGADTEAFF
TGCAGCGTTGTGGGAGCGGACACTGAAGCTTTCTTT
>TRBJ2-3|-|-|TRBV6-5
CASTRMGTDTQYF
TGTGCCAGTACTCGAATGGGCACAGATACGCAGTATTTT